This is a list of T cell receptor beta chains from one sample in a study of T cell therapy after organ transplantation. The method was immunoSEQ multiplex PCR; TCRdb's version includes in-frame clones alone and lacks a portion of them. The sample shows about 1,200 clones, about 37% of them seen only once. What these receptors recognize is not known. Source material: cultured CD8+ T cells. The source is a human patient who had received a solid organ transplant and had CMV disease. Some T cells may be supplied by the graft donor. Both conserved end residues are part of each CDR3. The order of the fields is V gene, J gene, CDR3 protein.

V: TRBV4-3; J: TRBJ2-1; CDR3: CASSQDGLNNEQFF
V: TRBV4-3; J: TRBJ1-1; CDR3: CASSRNLENTEAFF
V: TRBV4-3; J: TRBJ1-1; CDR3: CASSQDGAGAANTEAFF
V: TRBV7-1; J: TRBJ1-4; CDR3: CASSLVGEEKLFF
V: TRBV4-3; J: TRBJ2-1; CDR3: CASSQDAGYSNEQFF
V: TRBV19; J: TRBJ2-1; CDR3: CASSMGTSTYNEQFF
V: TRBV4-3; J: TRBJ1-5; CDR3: CASSQEPEQPQHF
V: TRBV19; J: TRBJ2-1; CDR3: CASELLAGGPNEQFF
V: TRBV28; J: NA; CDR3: CASPLAPGEQYF
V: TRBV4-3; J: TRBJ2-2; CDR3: CASSQEWGTGELFF
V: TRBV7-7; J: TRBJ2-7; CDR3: CASSFSGAEQYF
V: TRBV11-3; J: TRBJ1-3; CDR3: CASSLGDGLNTIYF
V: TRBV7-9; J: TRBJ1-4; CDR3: CASSLVGEEKLFF
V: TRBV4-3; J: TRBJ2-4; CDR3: CASSQADGKNIQYF
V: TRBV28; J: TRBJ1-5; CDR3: CASSFMGDNQPQHF
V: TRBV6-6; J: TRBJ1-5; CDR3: CASRLDSWDQPQHF
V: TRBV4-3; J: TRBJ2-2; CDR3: CASSQEAERELFF
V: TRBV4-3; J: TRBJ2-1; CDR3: CASSQDAYNEQFF
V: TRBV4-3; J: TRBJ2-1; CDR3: CASSQVDDNEQFF
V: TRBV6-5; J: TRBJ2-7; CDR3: CASSYSITSHEQYF
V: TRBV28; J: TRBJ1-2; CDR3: CASRSGRTINYGYTF
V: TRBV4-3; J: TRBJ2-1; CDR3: CASSHSVLMNEQFF
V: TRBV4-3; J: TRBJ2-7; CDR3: CASSQEHPYEQYF
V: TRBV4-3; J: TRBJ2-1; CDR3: CASSQDIPGSSYNEQFF
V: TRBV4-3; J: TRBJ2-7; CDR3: CASSQELNYEQYF
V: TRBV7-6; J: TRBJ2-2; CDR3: CASSLGLAVEGNTGELFF
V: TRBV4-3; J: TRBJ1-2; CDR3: CASSQESGRGEGYTF
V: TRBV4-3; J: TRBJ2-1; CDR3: CASSQDVGSSYNEQFF
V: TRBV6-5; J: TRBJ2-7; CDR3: CASSFGPTEEYEQYF
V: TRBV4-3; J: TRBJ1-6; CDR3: CASSQEGLQNSPLHF
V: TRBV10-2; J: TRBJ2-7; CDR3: CASSELAGYFYEQYF
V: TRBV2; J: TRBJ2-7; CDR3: CASSLTDTYEQYF
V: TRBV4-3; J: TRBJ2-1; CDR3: CASSQDWGGGNEQFF
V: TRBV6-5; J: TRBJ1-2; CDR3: CASSYGEGKYGYTF
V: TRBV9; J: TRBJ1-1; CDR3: CASSAGQDTEAFF
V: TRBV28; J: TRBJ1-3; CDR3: CASSLLSGPSGNTIYF
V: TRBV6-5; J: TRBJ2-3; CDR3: CASSLADTDTQYF
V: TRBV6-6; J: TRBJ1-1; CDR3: CASSTAPTVNTEAFF
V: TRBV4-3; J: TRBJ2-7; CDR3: CASSQVADYSGEQYF
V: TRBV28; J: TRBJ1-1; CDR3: CASSYHRVGAFF
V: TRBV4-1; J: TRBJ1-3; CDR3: CASSHLGDMGNTIYF
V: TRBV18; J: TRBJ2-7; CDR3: CASSSTGASSYEQYF
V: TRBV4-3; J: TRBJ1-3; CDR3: CASSQEQPGGNTIYF
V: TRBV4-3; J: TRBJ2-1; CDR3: CASSQEVLAGLFF
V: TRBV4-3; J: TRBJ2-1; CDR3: CASSQDGGSGREFYNEQFF
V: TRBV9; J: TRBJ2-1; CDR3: CASSPGQDNEQFF
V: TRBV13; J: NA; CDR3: CASSLAPGTVYDEQYF
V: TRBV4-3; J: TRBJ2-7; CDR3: CASSQVGDTSYEQYF
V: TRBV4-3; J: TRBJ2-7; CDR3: CASSQAVLGDSYEQYF
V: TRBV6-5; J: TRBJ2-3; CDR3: CASRRTDTDTQYF
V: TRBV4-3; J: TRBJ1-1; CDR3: CASSQQADMNTEAFF
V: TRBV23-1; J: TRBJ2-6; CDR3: CASSKSSGANVLTF
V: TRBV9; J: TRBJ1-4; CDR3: CASSVGSFNEKLFF
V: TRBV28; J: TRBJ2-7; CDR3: CASSFDRYEQYF
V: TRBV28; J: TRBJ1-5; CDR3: CAATREMGNQPQHF
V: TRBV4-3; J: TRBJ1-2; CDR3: CASSQEIQGAYGYTF